A single sample is the source of the 31 T cell receptor beta chains below, sequenced in a study of beta chain features in type 1 diabetes. Points from the study as a whole: Shorter TCRB CDR3s, moderately but significantly so, marked every one of the four CD4+ subsets in Type 1 diabetes patients.

What was sequenced were expressed TCRB transcripts, since all of the isolated RNA had been reverse transcribed. TCRdb keeps only in-frame clones here, not all; method: immunoSEQ multiplex PCR. The sample has tens of thousands of clones, approximately 62% seen once. Their cognate antigens are unknown. Sequenced input: Tregs from blood. The receptors derive from a man aged 25-45 years with type 1 diabetes. Some clones in this sample may be carry-over from other donors' samples.

The chain joins TRBV19 to TRBJ1-5; 9 bases fit TRBD1. Germline CDR1 is LNHDA and CDR2 is SQIVND (reference sequence). With 5 bases clipped from V and 7 bases from J, the junction kept 3 bases outside the gene matches. This CDR3 is built from 13 residues. The CDR3 DNA reads as TGTGCCAGTAGTCCACAGGGGGCCCAGCCCCAGCATTTT. It specifies CASSPQGAQPQHF.

This chain joins TRBV27 and TRBJ2-5; 7 bases fit TRBD1. V was pared by 3 bases and J by 9 bases, with 4 bases of the junction left unmatched. The CDR3 length is 12 residues. Germline assignment: CDR1 MNHEY and CDR2 SMNVEV (reference sequence). CDR3 loop: CASSFIQGAQYF. The CDR3 bases are TGTGCCAGCAGTTTCATTCAGGGGGCCCAGTACTTC.

The chain combines TRBV6-6 with TRBJ2-5; D possibly corresponds to TRBD2 (6 bases). Germline assignment: CDR1 MNHNY and CDR2 SVGAGI (reference sequence). V was cut by 2 bases and J by 10 bases, with 14 bases left in between. This CDR3 contains 13 residues. This chain's CDR3 is CASSYGRDRGQYF. The CDR3 nucleotides read TGTGCCAGCAGTTACGGGCGGGATAGGGGCCAGTACTTC.

The rearrangement joins TRBV29-1 to TRBJ2-5; 7 bases are shared with TRBD2. The CDR3 is 15 residues long. The germline CDR1 and CDR2 sequences are SQVTM and ANQGSEA. V lost 1 base, J lost 2 bases, and 7 bases stayed unmatched. CDR3 in DNA: TGCAGCGTTGAAGTCGGGGGGTCAGGTCAAGAGACCCAGTACTTC. Its protein is CSVEVGGSGQETQYF.

The chain is built from TRBV28 and TRBJ1-5; D call uncertain. The CDR3 extends over 15 amino acids. V dropped 2 bases and J dropped 0 bases, with 8 bases sitting between them. Germline-derived CDR1 and CDR2 are MDHEN and SYDVKM. The CDR3 DNA is TGTGCCAGCAGTTTACCGGTGTTTAGCAATCAGCCCCAGCATTTT. Residues: CASSLPVFSNQPQHF.

The rearrangement links TRBV7-2 to TRBJ1-4; D possibly corresponds to TRBD1 (6 bases). The CDR3 covers 15 residues. The V end lost 1 base, the J end lost 7 bases, and 13 bases lay between the germline ends. Germline V lookup: CDR1 SGHTA, CDR2 FQGNSA. CDR3: CASSLGTAIGEKLFF. The CDR3, as DNA: TGTGCCAGCAGCTTAGGGACAGCCATTGGTGAAAAACTGTTTTTT. Variable domain in full (rest from reference TRBV7-2 and TRBJ1-4): GAGVSQSPSNKVTEKGKDVELRCDPISGHTALYWYRQSLGQGLEFLIYFQGNSAPDKSGLPSDRFSAERTGGSVSTLTIQRTQQEDSAVYLCASSLGTAIGEKLFFGSGTQLSVL.

The V gene is TRBV5-4, the J gene TRBJ2-5; TRBD2 matches at 8 bases. The V segment lost 4 bases and the J segment 5 bases; nucleotides outside the gene matches: 4. CDR3 size: 13 residues. Germline V gives CDR1 SGHNT, CDR2 YYREEE (reference sequence). For the CDR3, the DNA is TGTGCCAGCAGCAGGACTAGCCAGGAGACCCAGTACTTC. The encoded protein is CASSRTSQETQYF.

This clone was detected a few times. The rearrangement links TRBV6-5 to TRBJ2-5, with D perhaps matching TRBD1 (6 bases). Trimming cost V 2 bases and J 3 bases, with 7 bases left between them. The CDR3 sequence is 13 residues long. In germline, CDR1 is MNHEY, CDR2 SVGAGI. CDR3 sequence (DNA): TGTGCCAGCAGTTACGGGGGCGAAGAGACCCAGTACTTC. Translating it yields CASSYGGEETQYF.

The chain combines TRBV6-5 with TRBJ2-1, with D perhaps TRBD1 (5 bases). The CDR3 is made up of 13 amino acids. Trimming took off 3 bases at V and 12 bases at J, with 15 bases between the two ends. Germline loops: CDR1 MNHEY, CDR2 SVGAGI. The CDR3 here is CASSYGAGLGQFF. DNA of the CDR3: TGTGCCAGCAGTTATGGGGCAGGGTTGGGGCAGTTCTTC.

This clone was counted a few times. The chain carries TRBV6-6 and TRBJ1-2; D call uncertain. Germline values: CDR1 MNHNY, CDR2 SVGAGI (reference sequence). The CDR3 runs 13 residues. Trimming cost V 2 bases and J 8 bases, with 12 bases left between them. In nucleotides, the CDR3 is TGTGCCAGCAGTTACCCCGACCCCGGGGGCTACACCTTC. Translating it yields CASSYPDPGGYTF.

The chain is built from TRBV4-3 and TRBJ2-1; D may be TRBD1 (6 bases). V was cut by 1 base and J by 2 bases, with 9 bases left in between. This CDR3 spans 15 amino acids. Germline-derived CDR1 and CDR2 are LGHNA and YSLEER. CDR3 residues: CASSQGTVAYNEQFF. The CDR3 bases are TGCGCCAGCAGCCAAGGGACAGTGGCCTACAATGAGCAGTTCTTC.

The V and J genes are TRBV4-2 and TRBJ2-2; D gene uncertain. The CDR3 is 13 amino acids. Germline V gives CDR1 LGHNA, CDR2 YNFKEQ. V shed 2 bases and J shed 6 bases, with 7 bases lying between them. CDR3 protein: CASSQLTAGELFF. The CDR3 DNA sequence: TGTGCCAGCAGCCAATTAACAGCCGGGGAGCTGTTTTTT.

DNA of the CDR3: TGTGCCAGCAGCACCCCGCGGGGGGGGGATACGCAGTATTTT. Translating it yields CASSTPRGGDTQYF. The V call is TRBV7-9, the J call TRBJ2-3, with 9 bases identical to TRBD2. The CDR3 spans 14 residues. J was trimmed by 6 bases and V by 5 bases; bases with no gene match: 6. CDR1 and CDR2 from the germline V gene are SEHNR and FQNEAQ (reference sequence). The whole variable domain, filled in from reference TRBV7-9 and TRBJ2-3, reads DTGVSQNPRHKITKRGQNVTFRCDPISEHNRLYWYRQTLGQGPEFLTYFQNEAQLEKSRLLSDRFSAERPKGSFSTLEIQRTEQGDSAMYLCASSTPRGGDTQYFGPGTRLTVL.

V usage is TRBV7-6 and J usage is TRBJ1-6; TRBD1 is a possible D gene (5 bases). Germline CDR1 and CDR2: SGHVS and FNYEAQ. Trimming shortened V by 3 bases and J by 6 bases, and 9 bases separated the two germline ends. The CDR3 length is 14 residues. Here the CDR3 reads CASSLDTINSPLHF. CDR3 DNA: TGTGCCAGCAGCTTGGACACTATTAATTCACCCCTCCACTTT.

The chain links TRBV4-2 to TRBJ1-1; 8 bases are a match to TRBD1. The CDR3 loop spans 13 amino acids. Unmatched junction bases numbered 5, after V lost 0 bases and J lost 11 bases. Germline values: CDR1 LGHNA, CDR2 YNFKEQ. CDR3 protein: CASSQDPTGGAFF. In DNA form, the CDR3 reads TGTGCCAGCAGCCAAGACCCTACAGGGGGGGCTTTCTTT.

The CDR3, as DNA: TGTGCCAGCAGCTTAGCGCATGGCGGGTCGGCCTACAATGAGCAGTTCTTC. Translating it yields CASSLAHGGSAYNEQFF. The chain combines TRBV7-6 with TRBJ2-1; D may be TRBD2 (5 bases). The CDR3 sequence is 17 residues long. The V end lost 0 bases, the J end lost 2 bases, and 14 bases lay between the germline ends. Germline assignment: CDR1 SGHVS and CDR2 FNYEAQ.

This rearrangement joins TRBV6-1 to TRBJ2-7, with D perhaps matching TRBD1 (6 bases). Looked up from germline, CDR1 is MNHNS and CDR2 is SASEGT. There are 13 residues in the CDR3. With 6 bases removed from V and 6 bases from J, the gap between germline ends came to 15 bases. In DNA, the CDR3 is TGTGCCAGCAGAAGGGACATCTCTGGCGAGCAGTACTTC. Protein product: CASRRDISGEQYF.

The chain links TRBV28 to TRBJ2-6, with D possibly being TRBD2 (5 bases). This CDR3 is 17 amino acids long. Germline CDR1 is MDHEN and CDR2 is SYDVKM. The V end lost 11 bases, the J end lost 2 bases, and 22 bases lay between the germline ends. CDR3 nucleotides: TGTGCCTCATGCGTGGAGGCAGAGCTGGCTGGGGCCAACGTCCTGACTTTC. This gives the protein CASCVEAELAGANVLTF.

The V call is TRBV5-4, the J call TRBJ2-4, with D maybe TRBD2 (5 bases). Trimming removed 1 base from V and 9 bases from J, with 14 bases in between. The CDR3 has 14 residues. In germline, CDR1 is SGHNT, CDR2 YYREEE (reference sequence). The CDR3 reads CASSLNNPEGIQYF. The CDR3 DNA is TGTGCCAGCAGCTTGAATAACCCTGAGGGCATTCAGTACTTC.

The chain links TRBV5-1 to TRBJ2-2; TRBD2 aligns across 11 bases. Trimming at V came to 4 bases and at J to 4 bases, leaving 12 bases not matched to a gene. Germline V gene lookup returns CDR1 SGHRS and CDR2 YFSETQ. The CDR3 runs 18 residues. CDR3 loop: CASSPGTSGGFVTGELFF. The CDR3 DNA sequence: TGCGCCAGCAGCCCTGGCACTAGCGGGGGTTTTGTCACCGGGGAGCTGTTTTTT. The whole variable domain, filled in from reference TRBV5-1 and TRBJ2-2, reads KAGVTQTPRYLIKTRGQQVTLSCSPISGHRSVSWYQQTPGQGLQFLFEYFSETQRNKGNFPGRFSGRQFSNSRSEMNVSTLELGDSALYLCASSPGTSGGFVTGELFFGEGSRLTVL.

The chain joins TRBV18 to TRBJ1-5; 7 bases are a match to TRBD1. J was trimmed by 4 bases and V by 4 bases; bases with no gene match: 1. Germline lookup yields CDR1 KGHSH and CDR2 LQKENI. The CDR3 extends over 13 amino acids. CDR3 region: CASSQGQNQPQHF. CDR3 DNA sequence: TGTGCCAGCTCACAGGGACAGAATCAGCCCCAGCATTTT.

The V call is TRBV7-9, the J call TRBJ2-7, with TRBD2 matching 9 bases. V lost 5 bases and J lost 0; bases outside the gene matches: 5. Germline V lookup: CDR1 SEHNR, CDR2 FQNEAQ (reference sequence). The CDR3 runs to 15 residues. The CDR3 reads CASSLSGGPSYEQYF. CDR3 coding DNA: TGTGCCAGCAGCCTCAGCGGGGGGCCCTCCTACGAGCAGTACTTC.

The gene calls are TRBV6-1 and TRBJ1-2, with a tentative D call TRBD1 (5 bases). CDR1 MNHNS and CDR2 SASEGT come from the germline V gene. The V end lost 6 bases, the J end lost 4 bases, and 15 bases lay between the germline ends. This CDR3 has 14 residues. CDR3 in amino acids: CASRGAGTAYGYTF. CDR3 DNA sequence: TGTGCCAGCAGAGGGGCGGGGACGGCCTATGGCTACACCTTC.

The gene calls are TRBV7-9 and TRBJ2-7, with D uncertain. Germline lookup yields CDR1 SEHNR and CDR2 FQNEAQ (reference sequence). The CDR3 covers 15 residues. V gave up 5 bases and J gave up 2 bases, with 16 bases separating them. The CDR3 DNA is TGTGCCAGCAGCCCAGAGGAGTACCTACCCTACGAGCAGTACTTC. It translates to CASSPEEYLPYEQYF.

This chain links TRBV4-3 with TRBJ2-3, with 14 bases aligning to TRBD2. Germline V gene data show CDR1 as LGHNA and CDR2 as YSLEER. After removal of 3 bases from V and 2 bases from J, the junction contained 13 bases not matched to a gene. The CDR3 is 20 residues long. The CDR3 sequence is CASSQNSWTSGGPNTDTQYF. The DNA for the CDR3 is TGCGCCAGCAGCCAGAACTCATGGACTAGCGGGGGGCCAAACACAGATACGCAGTATTTT.

The chain couples TRBV9 to TRBJ1-6; TRBD1 is a possible D gene (5 bases). Trimming took off 6 bases at V and 7 bases at J, with 17 bases between the two ends. This CDR3 is 15 amino acids long. Germline V gene data show CDR1 as SGDLS and CDR2 as YYNGEE. CDR3 amino acids: CASTKLSGGNSPLHF. In DNA, the CDR3 is TGTGCCAGCACCAAACTGAGTGGGGGGAATTCACCCCTCCACTTT.

CDR3: CASSKRGRGGIYEQFF. CDR3 nucleotide sequence: TGTGCCAGCAGCAAAAGGGGTCGGGGGGGCATCTATGAGCAGTTCTTC. The V gene is TRBV7-2, the J gene TRBJ2-1; TRBD2 aligns across 8 bases. The CDR3 runs 16 residues. Germline trimming cut 5 bases from V and 8 bases from J; bases unmatched to any gene: 14. Germline V CDR1 and CDR2: SGHTA, FQGNSA.

The chain combines TRBV5-1 with TRBJ2-1, with 8 nucleotides matching TRBD2. The germline V gene has CDR1 SGHRS and CDR2 YFSETQ. This CDR3 has 15 residues. Losses at the gene ends were 5 bases for V and 4 bases for J; bases not matched to a gene: 8. The CDR3 DNA reads as TGCGCCAGCAGAGCTCGACTAGCGTCGTACAATGAGCAGTTCTTC. It codes for CASRARLASYNEQFF. Together with reference TRBV5-1 and TRBJ2-1, the CDR3 gives the full variable domain: KAGVTQTPRYLIKTRGQQVTLSCSPISGHRSVSWYQQTPGQGLQFLFEYFSETQRNKGNFPGRFSGRQFSNSRSEMNVSTLELGDSALYLCASRARLASYNEQFFGPGTRLTVL.

The chain recombines TRBV5-4 with TRBJ1-6; 7 bases agree with TRBD1. Germline V gene data show CDR1 as SGHNT and CDR2 as YYREEE (reference sequence). The CDR3 runs to 14 residues. V was clipped by 0 bases and J by 7 bases; unmatched bases: 1. CDR3 DNA sequence: TGTGCCAGCAGCTTGGAGACAGGGAATTCACCCCTCCACTTT. Residues: CASSLETGNSPLHF.

The chain couples TRBV5-4 to TRBJ2-3; D is perhaps TRBD2 (5 bases). The CDR3 is 14 amino acids. Germline CDR1 SGHNT, CDR2 YYREEE (reference sequence). Between the trimmed V and J ends, which lost 3 bases and 1 base, there was a span of 9 bases. The DNA of the CDR3 is TGTGCCAGCAGCTCCCCCGGGGGCACAGATACGCAGTATTTT. Translation: CASSSPGGTDTQYF.

The chain combines TRBV5-1 with TRBJ2-2; maybe TRBD1 (5 bases). Germline V gene data show CDR1 as SGHRS and CDR2 as YFSETQ. The CDR3 length is 14 residues. V was shortened by 5 bases and J by 0 bases, with 8 bases between the two germline ends. CDR3 sequence: CASRQDANTGELFF. As DNA, the CDR3 is TGCGCCAGCAGACAGGACGCGAACACCGGGGAGCTGTTTTTT.